The 27 T cell receptor beta chains reported below all come from one sample, sequenced in a study of control samples from healthy donors and cancer patients. Generated by immunoSEQ multiplex PCR, the TCRdb table keeps only in-frame clones and is missing some. The data show around 84,000 clones, around 92% seen once. Sample: blood. All receptors come from a young man in good health.

The chain recombines TRBV18 with TRBJ2-4, with D perhaps being TRBD1 or TRBD2 (6 bases each). V lost 0 bases, J lost 8 bases, and 20 bases lay in between. This CDR3 has 17 amino acids. CDR1 and CDR2 (germline): KGHSH, LQKENI. The CDR3 region has the DNA TGTGCCAGCTCACCACCGGGCAGGGGAGGTTTCGGAGACATTCAGTACTTC. Translation: CASSPPGRGGFGDIQYF.

The chain carries TRBV6-5 and TRBJ2-1; weak D call: TRBD2 (6 bases). V was shortened by 5 bases and J by 7 bases, with 15 bases between the two germline ends. The CDR3 consists of 14 residues. Germline CDR1 and CDR2: MNHEY and SVGAGI. The CDR3 nucleotides are TGTGCCAGCAGTCCCCGGGAGATTGGGAATGAGCAGTTCTTC. Translating gives CASSPREIGNEQFF.

The rearrangement uses TRBV20-1 and TRBJ2-5, with TRBD2 matching over 10 bases. The CDR3 contains 14 residues. Trimming took 3 bases from V and 5 from J; bases not matched to a gene: 6. The V gene's germline CDR1 is DFQATT and CDR2 SNEGSKA (reference sequence). The CDR3 protein is CSASYLAGAETQYF. CDR3 sequence (DNA): TGCAGTGCTAGTTATCTAGCGGGAGCCGAGACCCAGTACTTC.

The V call is TRBV28, the J call TRBJ2-7; 9 nucleotides match TRBD2. CDR3 size: 13 residues. V lost 10 bases to trimming and J lost 1 base; unmatched junction nucleotides: 5. The germline V gene encodes CDR1 MDHEN and CDR2 SYDVKM. In DNA form, the CDR3 reads TGTGCCACCTTAGCGGGGGCGTCCTACGAGCAGTACTTC. Encoded protein: CATLAGASYEQYF.

The genes are TRBV9 and TRBJ1-3, with D perhaps TRBD1 (5 bases). V shed 4 bases and J shed 2 bases, with 16 bases lying between them. The CDR3 sequence is 16 residues long. Germline assignment: CDR1 SGDLS and CDR2 YYNGEE. The CDR3 DNA is TGTGCCAGCAGCCCGAGCTGGGGGACTGCTGGAAACACCATATATTTT. Its translation is CASSPSWGTAGNTIYF. Looking up the rest from reference TRBV9 and TRBJ1-3 gives the full variable domain: DSGVTQTPKHLITATGQRVTLRCSPRSGDLSVYWYQQSLDQGLQFLIQYYNGEERAKGNILERFSAQQFPDLHSELNLSSLELGDSALYFCASSPSWGTAGNTIYFGEGSWLTVV.

V gene TRBV5-4 combines with J gene TRBJ2-2; D uncertain. This CDR3 region has 15 residues. Trimming left V 0 bases short and J 1 base short, with 7 bases between. Germline-derived CDR1 and CDR2 are SGHNT and YYREEE (reference sequence). CDR3 in amino acids: CASSLASGNTGELFF. The CDR3 DNA follows: TGTGCCAGCAGCTTGGCCTCAGGGAACACCGGGGAGCTGTTTTTT.

This chain joins TRBV10-3 and TRBJ2-7; 9 bases match TRBD1. Trimming took 2 bases from V and 3 from J; bases not matched to a gene: 8. The CDR3 contains 16 residues. Germline V gene lookup returns CDR1 ENHRY and CDR2 SYGVKD. In DNA form, the CDR3 reads TGTGCCATCAGTGAGACATCCGGGACAGGGAACTACGAGCAGTACTTC. Translation: CAISETSGTGNYEQYF.

The J gene is TRBJ2-1, the V gene TRBV10-3; 13 bases match TRBD2. The CDR3 extends over 16 amino acids. Trimming cost V 6 bases and J 0 bases; bases outside gene matches: 2. Germline loops: CDR1 ENHRY, CDR2 SYGVKD. CDR3 in amino acids: CAIRTSGGSSYNEQFF. For the CDR3, the DNA is TGTGCCATCAGGACTAGCGGGGGGAGCTCCTACAATGAGCAGTTCTTC.

The chain couples TRBV4-2 to TRBJ2-2; tentative D call: TRBD1 (8 bases). Trimming cost V 5 bases and J 9 bases, with 28 bases left between them. Germline V gene data show CDR1 as LGHNA and CDR2 as YNFKEQ. This CDR3 contains 18 residues. The CDR3 sequence is CASSLEGGAGQDNRELFF. The DNA of the CDR3 is TGTGCCAGCAGCTTAGAAGGGGGGGCGGGACAGGATAACCGGGAGCTGTTTTTT.

As regards this clone: The junction departs from germline at one end; a sequencing error may be responsible. The chain recombines TRBV4-2 with TRBJ2-1; the D is unclear. This CDR3 spans 13 amino acids. Looked up from germline, CDR1 is LGHNA and CDR2 is YNFKEQ. The CDR3 region has the DNA TGTGCCAGCAGCTCAGAGAATCTGGACCCCGAGGTCTTC. Translation: CASSSENLDPEVF.

This clone was counted once. The rearrangement uses TRBV4-1 and TRBJ2-6, with TRBD2 as a possible D gene (6 bases). CDR1 MGHRA and CDR2 YSYEKL come from the germline V gene. Trimming stripped 3 bases from V and 0 bases from J, with 9 bases between. The CDR3 runs 16 residues. CDR3 sequence (DNA): TGCGCCAGCAGCCATGGGGGGATCTCTGGGGCCAACGTCCTGACTTTC. It encodes CASSHGGISGANVLTF.

V gene TRBV12-5 combines with J gene TRBJ2-7; TRBD2 agrees at 11 bases. The CDR3 contains 16 residues. J was trimmed by 2 bases and V by 6 bases; bases with no gene match: 9. CDR1 LGHNT and CDR2 FRNRAP come from the germline V gene. This chain's CDR3 is CASGPGLADSTYEQYF. For the CDR3, the DNA is TGTGCTAGTGGACCGGGACTAGCGGATTCCACCTACGAGCAGTACTTC.

The chain is built from TRBV6-5 and TRBJ1-2; D gene unclear. V was cut by 2 bases and J by 8 bases, with 9 bases left in between. Germline CDR1 is MNHEY and CDR2 is SVGAGI. The CDR3 consists of 12 residues. CDR3 nucleotide sequence: TGTGCCAGCAGTTACCGACCTGGAGGCTACACCTTC. Its protein product is CASSYRPGGYTF.

The chain couples TRBV4-1 to TRBJ2-3, with D perhaps TRBD1 or TRBD2 (5 bases each). Germline V gives CDR1 MGHRA, CDR2 YSYEKL. There are 16 residues in the CDR3. Trimming cost V 0 bases and J 2 bases, with 12 bases left between them. In DNA, the CDR3 is TGCGCCAGCAGCCAAGAAAGGGGACGGAACACAGATACGCAGTATTTT. This gives the protein CASSQERGRNTDTQYF.

CDR3 protein: CASSLQGVNSPLHF. As DNA, the CDR3 is TGTGCCAGCAGTTTACAGGGGGTAAATTCACCCCTCCACTTT. The chain joins TRBV27 to TRBJ1-6; TRBD1 aligns across 7 bases. Germline-derived CDR1 and CDR2 are MNHEY and SMNVEV (reference sequence). This CDR3 is built from 14 residues. V lost 2 bases, J lost 7 bases, and 2 bases stayed unmatched.

V usage is TRBV27 and J usage is TRBJ1-6; TRBD1 is a possible D gene (5 bases). The V and J ends lost 0 bases and 7 bases respectively, with 16 bases between them. Germline-derived CDR1 and CDR2 are MNHEY and SMNVEV (reference sequence). This CDR3 region has 17 residues. This chain's CDR3 is CASSLSIRGSRNSPLHF. DNA of the CDR3: TGTGCCAGCAGTTTATCGATACGGGGGTCTCGAAATTCACCCCTCCACTTT.

The V call is TRBV6-2 or TRBV6-3, the J call TRBJ2-2; 8 bases agree with TRBD1. The germline V gene has CDR1 MNHEY and CDR2 SVGEGT. Trimming removed 2 bases from V and 4 bases from J; junction bases left unmatched: 3. The CDR3 totals 15 residues. The chain's CDR3 is CASSYTDRVTGELFF. DNA of the CDR3: TGTGCCAGCAGTTACACGGACAGGGTCACCGGGGAGCTGTTTTTT.

The chain employs TRBV24-1 and TRBJ2-5, with 8 positions matching TRBD2. The CDR3 contains 17 residues. Germline loops: CDR1 KGHDR, CDR2 SFDVKD. V lost 2 bases, J lost 5 bases, and 12 bases stayed unmatched. CDR3 nucleotides: TGTGCCACCAGTGATTCAACTAGCGGAAGACTTCAGGAGACCCAGTACTTC. Translating gives CATSDSTSGRLQETQYF.

This chain joins TRBV30 and TRBJ1-5, with D unclear. V shed 1 base and J shed 7 bases, with 11 bases lying between them. The CDR3 has 13 amino acids. Per the germline V gene, CDR1 is GTSNPN and CDR2 is SVGIG (reference sequence). The CDR3 DNA follows: TGTGCCTGGAGTGAGGAGGGTCGACAGCCCCAGCATTTT. Translated: CAWSEEGRQPQHF.

This clone came up a few times. The chain couples TRBV4-1 to TRBJ2-1; no clear D. Trimming took 0 bases from V and 4 from J, leaving 19 bases between them. The germline V gene encodes CDR1 MGHRA and CDR2 YSYEKL. The CDR3 runs 18 residues. Written as DNA, the CDR3 is TGCGCCAGCAGCCAAGATCTAGGTTCTCATCCCCCTTACAATGAGCAGTTCTTC. Its translation: CASSQDLGSHPPYNEQFF.

The chain's CDR3 is CASSPSGLKGYTF. The CDR3 DNA reads TGTGCCAGCAGCCCCTCGGGGCTTAAAGGCTACACCTTC. This chain joins TRBV9 and TRBJ1-2, with a weak D call TRBD1 (5 bases). The CDR3 totals 13 residues. The ends were cut back, 4 bases at V and 8 bases at J, with 15 bases in the middle. Germline CDR1 SGDLS, CDR2 YYNGEE.

V is TRBV19 and J is TRBJ1-5; 8 nucleotides align to TRBD1. The germline CDR1 and CDR2 sequences are LNHDA and SQIVND (reference sequence). The V and J ends lost 10 bases and 8 bases, in that order; junction bases with no gene match: 16. The CDR3 runs to 15 residues. The CDR3 is CATAPGQGARKPQHF. In DNA, the CDR3 is TGTGCCACCGCCCCCGGGCAGGGGGCTAGGAAGCCCCAGCATTTT. Full variable domain (remainder filled in from reference TRBV19 and TRBJ1-5): DGGITQSPKYLFRKEGQNVTLSCEQNLNHDAMYWYRQDPGQGLRLIYYSQIVNDFQKGDIAEGYSVSREKKESFPLTVTSAQKNPTAFYLCATAPGQGARKPQHFGDGTRLSIL.

The rearrangement uses TRBV10-3 and TRBJ2-1; D remains unclear. Germline CDR1 is ENHRY and CDR2 is SYGVKD. This CDR3 has 13 amino acids. Deletions cut 2 bases from V and 7 bases from J, with 9 bases between. CDR3 sequence: CAISENRLNEQFF. CDR3 nucleotides: TGTGCCATCAGTGAGAACAGACTTAATGAGCAGTTCTTC.

The chain uses TRBV6-5 and TRBJ1-2; tentatively, D is TRBD1 (5 bases). The germline V gene has CDR1 MNHEY and CDR2 SVGAGI. V was clipped by 2 bases and J by 4 bases, with 11 bases between them. The CDR3 has 14 amino acids. The CDR3 DNA sequence: TGTGCCAGCAGTTACAGGGGAAGGGGCTATGGCTACACCTTC. It is translated as CASSYRGRGYGYTF.

The gene calls are TRBV2 and TRBJ2-7; D not certain. In germline, CDR1 is SNHLY, CDR2 FYNNEI. Trimming removed 7 bases at V and 3 bases at J, with 10 bases between. The CDR3 extends over 12 amino acids. The chain's CDR3 is CASTGDNYEQYF. For the CDR3, the DNA is TGTGCCAGCACTGGGGATAACTACGAGCAGTACTTC. The variable domain in full, with the rest retrieved from reference TRBV2 and TRBJ2-7, is EPEVTQTPSHQVTQMGQEVILRCVPISNHLYFYWYRQILGQKVEFLVSFYNNEISEKSEIFDDQFSVERPDGSNFTLKIRSTKLEDSAMYFCASTGDNYEQYFGPGTRLTVT.

This chain uses TRBV7-2 with TRBJ2-3, with TRBD1 matching over 7 bases. The CDR3 runs to 16 residues. V dropped 1 base and J dropped 1; count of bases not matched to a gene: 5. Germline V gene data show CDR1 as SGHTA and CDR2 as FQGNSA. The CDR3 loop reads CASSLGDRVRTDTQYF. The CDR3 region has the DNA TGTGCCAGCAGCTTAGGCGACAGGGTACGCACAGATACGCAGTATTTT.

The gene calls are TRBV7-2 and TRBJ2-7, with D possibly being TRBD1 or TRBD2 (6 bases each). V lost 5 bases to trimming and J lost 4 bases, with 15 bases between them. The CDR3 consists of 14 residues. Per germline, CDR1 SGHTA and CDR2 FQGNSA. The CDR3 DNA reads as TGTGCCAGCAGCCAGTGGGGGGCCGATTACGAGCAGTACTTC. Translation gives CASSQWGADYEQYF.